Shown below are 27 T cell receptor beta chains from a single sample sequenced in a study of response to subunit inactivated influenza vaccine (dated by TCRdb to 2016 to 2019). Library preparation employed RT-PCR. Sequencing was carried out with an Illumina HiSeq 2500. TCRdb handled the public reads itself, with Q25 trimming in fastp and clone calling in MiXCR, and kept productive beta chains. Identical CDR3 proteins give one entry, which carries the most common genes and DNA. The sample contains about 780,000 distinct CDR3 sequences, around 20% of them found a single time. The biggest ten clones account for roughly a tenth of the sample. Sequencing was performed on PBMCs from blood, taken 4 to 6 days after vaccination. The receptor source for this set is a man aged 50-59 years who received an inactivated influenza vaccine. Donor details come from another sample of the same person, matched by shared clones.

This chain links TRBV7-2 with TRBJ2-5; D remains ambiguous. V lost 2 bases and J lost 1, with 11 bases in between. Germline-derived CDR1 and CDR2 are SGHTA and FQGNSA. The length of the CDR3 is 15 residues. CDR3 amino acids: CASSLSPGSQETQYF. In DNA, the CDR3 is TGTGCCAGCAGCTTAAGCCCGGGCAGCCAAGAGACCCAGTACTTC.

The V and J genes are TRBV7-9 and TRBJ2-3; no firm D call. CDR1 is SEHNR, CDR2 FQNEAQ, per germline (reference sequence). This CDR3 has 16 residues. V was cut by 3 bases and J by 3 bases, with 16 bases left in between. CDR3 sequence reads: CASSFRPQESTDTQYF. The CDR3, as DNA: TGTGCCAGCAGCTTTAGACCTCAGGAGTCAACAGATACGCAGTATTTT.

This clonotype was seen a handful of times. The J gene is TRBJ1-3, the V gene TRBV28; unclear D gene. CDR1 MDHEN and CDR2 SYDVKM come from the germline V gene. There are 14 residues in the CDR3. V gave up 7 bases and J gave up 4 bases, with 14 bases separating them. The CDR3 DNA follows: TGTGCCAGCATAGATCGAGCGGGAGGAAACACCATATATTTT. Protein product: CASIDRAGGNTIYF.

V is TRBV2 and J is TRBJ1-2; unclear D gene. The ends were cut back, 1 base at V and 4 bases at J, with 16 bases in the middle. CDR3 length equals 16 residues. CDR1 and CDR2 from the germline V gene are SNHLY and FYNNEI. The CDR3 region is CASSEGPPEHGYGYTF. CDR3 in DNA: TGTGCCAGCAGTGAAGGGCCGCCCGAGCACGGCTATGGCTACACCTTC.

This clonotype was counted a few times. The chain links TRBV11-2 to TRBJ2-5; possibly TRBD2 for D (6 bases). V was trimmed by 5 bases and J by 4 bases, leaving 17 bases between them. Germline CDR1 is SGHAT and CDR2 is FQNNGV. This CDR3 has 15 amino acids. Here the CDR3 DNA reads TGTGCCAGCAGCAAAGGTGGCTTCGGGGGAGAGACCCAGTACTTC. It translates to CASSKGGFGGETQYF.

The chain joins TRBV6-1 to TRBJ1-1; no clear D gene. Germline lookup yields CDR1 MNHNS and CDR2 SASEGT. Trimming shortened V by 7 bases and J by 10 bases, and 19 bases separated the two germline ends. This CDR3 is 13 amino acids long. CDR3 sequence: CASNIGVPGGAFF. The CDR3 DNA sequence: TGTGCCAGCAATATCGGAGTTCCCGGCGGAGCTTTCTTT.

The V call is TRBV15, the J call TRBJ2-2; weak D call: TRBD1 (5 bases). Germline CDR1 reads LNHNV; CDR2 reads YYDKDF (reference sequence). The V and J ends lost 4 bases and 3 bases respectively, with 15 bases between them. The CDR3 is 16 amino acids. In nucleotides, the CDR3 is TGTGCCACCAGCAATAGGGCAGGGTTGGACACCGGGGAGCTGTTTTTT. It yields the protein CATSNRAGLDTGELFF.

This clonotype was observed a few times. The rearrangement uses TRBV12-3 or TRBV12-4 and TRBJ2-1, with D unresolved. The V end lost 5 bases, the J end lost 8 bases, and 10 bases lay between the germline ends. CDR3 length: 12 amino acids. Written as DNA, the CDR3 is TGTGCCAGCAGTCCCTCGGTCCATGAGCAGTTCTTC. As protein: CASSPSVHEQFF.

A few counts support this clonotype. The chain couples TRBV29-1 to TRBJ2-1; 12 nucleotides align to TRBD2. From germline, CDR1 is SQVTM and CDR2 ANQGSEA. The CDR3 is 15 amino acids. The junction had 5 bases not matched to a gene; V was cut back by 4 bases and J by 4 bases. Written as DNA, the CDR3 is TGCAGCGTTGCCCGGACTAGCGGGGAGTACAATGAGCAGTTCTTC. It specifies CSVARTSGEYNEQFF.

The genes are TRBV9 and TRBJ2-1, with 8 positions matching TRBD2. The CDR3 runs 15 residues. V lost 0 bases to trimming and J lost 7 bases; unmatched junction nucleotides: 6. Germline V gives CDR1 SGDLS, CDR2 YYNGEE. CDR3 residues: CASSVEFSGKNEQFF. The CDR3 DNA sequence: TGTGCCAGCAGCGTAGAGTTTAGCGGGAAGAATGAGCAGTTCTTC.

This chain links TRBV9 with TRBJ2-1, with TRBD2 identical over 8 bases. The CDR3 spans 15 residues. With V trimmed by 6 bases and J by 0 bases, 5 bases remained unmatched. Germline values: CDR1 SGDLS, CDR2 YYNGEE. The CDR3 reads CASTKRESSYNEQFF. CDR3 nucleotides: TGTGCCAGCACAAAGCGGGAGAGCTCCTACAATGAGCAGTTCTTC.

The V gene is TRBV27, the J gene TRBJ2-5; tentatively, D is TRBD2 (5 bases). The CDR3 consists of 13 residues. V lost 5 bases, J lost 1 base, and 8 bases lay in between. CDR1 is MNHEY and CDR2 is SMNVEV in the germline V gene (reference sequence). Written as DNA, the CDR3 is TGTGCCAGCAGTGAGGGCCGCCAAGAGACCCAGTACTTC. Its protein product is CASSEGRQETQYF.

This rearrangement joins TRBV3-1 to TRBJ2-7; no clear D. The V gene lost 1 base and the J gene lost 7 bases, with 8 bases spanning the gap. The CDR3 sequence is 12 residues long. The germline V gene has CDR1 LGHDT and CDR2 YNNKEL (reference sequence). The CDR3 DNA sequence: TGTGCCAGCAGCCAAGCCTACGCGGAGCAGTACTTC. Protein: CASSQAYAEQYF.

Regarding this clonotype: At one end the junction does not follow the germline gene, possibly because of a read error. The genes are TRBV5-5 and TRBJ2-7, with 7 bases lining up with TRBD1. Germline V gives CDR1 SGHKS, CDR2 YYEKEE (reference sequence). This CDR3 has 14 amino acids. The CDR3 region has the DNA TGTGCCAGCGGCTTACAGGGGAGCTCCTACGAGCAGTACTTC. The encoded protein is CASGLQGSSYEQYF. The entire variable domain, with the rest obtained from reference TRBV5-5 and TRBJ2-7, is as follows: DAGVTQSPTHLIKTRGQQVTLRCSPISGHKSVSWYQQVLGQGPQFIFQYYEKEERGRGNFPDRFSARQFPNYSSELNVNALLLGDSALYLCASGLQGSSYEQYFGPGTRLTVT.

The V and J genes are TRBV7-6 and TRBJ1-4; the D is unclear. Germline values: CDR1 SGHVS, CDR2 FNYEAQ. CDR3 size: 15 residues. Trimming cost V 0 bases and J 3 bases, with 8 bases left between them. CDR3 DNA sequence: TGTGCCAGCAGCTTAGCGTTTTCGGCTAATGAAAAACTGTTTTTT. It translates to CASSLAFSANEKLFF.

This clonotype showed up just a few times. This sequence joins TRBV20-1 and TRBJ2-1, with 11 bases fitting TRBD1. Germline trimming cut 2 bases from V and 6 bases from J; bases unmatched to any gene: 3. CDR1 DFQATT and CDR2 SNEGSKA come from the germline V gene (reference sequence). CDR3 length: 14 amino acids. CDR3: CSARSGTGGNEQFF. The CDR3 region has the DNA TGCAGTGCTAGATCCGGGACAGGGGGCAATGAGCAGTTCTTC.

This clonotype was detected ten times or more. The chain uses TRBV28 and TRBJ2-7; D tentatively fits TRBD1 or TRBD2 (7 bases each). This CDR3 spans 14 amino acids. The V end was cut by 2 bases, the J end by 3 bases, with 11 bases between. The germline CDR1 and CDR2 sequences are MDHEN and SYDVKM. CDR3 sequence reads: CASSLQGGSYEQYF. The CDR3 DNA sequence: TGTGCCAGCAGTTTACAGGGGGGGAGCTACGAGCAGTACTTC.

This clonotype showed up just a few times. J is TRBJ1-1 and V is TRBV10-3; possibly TRBD1 for D (6 bases). Germline CDR1 is ENHRY and CDR2 is SYGVKD. CDR3 size: 14 residues. V lost 7 bases and J lost 3, with 15 bases in between. CDR3 DNA: TGTGCCATCACCCCGACAGGAGGTGACACTGAAGCTTTCTTT. This translates into CAITPTGGDTEAFF.

This chain connects TRBV6-2 or TRBV6-3 to TRBJ1-1; 7 positions agree with TRBD1. J was trimmed by 10 bases and V by 6 bases; bases with no gene match: 11. In germline, CDR1 is MNHEY, CDR2 SVGEGT. The CDR3 loop spans 13 amino acids. The CDR3 spells CASRSDRDWIAFF. The CDR3 nucleotides are TGTGCCAGCAGATCCGACAGGGATTGGATAGCTTTCTTT.

This clonotype turned up a few times. The CDR3: CSASGLGSYEQYF. CDR3 coding DNA: TGCAGTGCTAGCGGGTTGGGCAGCTACGAGCAGTACTTC. The chain links TRBV20-1 to TRBJ2-7; D unresolved. Germline loops: CDR1 DFQATT, CDR2 SNEGSKA (reference sequence). V was trimmed by 3 bases and J by 3 bases, leaving 12 bases between them. The CDR3 runs 13 residues.

The J gene is TRBJ2-3, the V gene TRBV4-2; the match to TRBD2 covers 11 bases. CDR3 length: 15 amino acids. Losses at the gene ends were 8 bases for V and 2 bases for J; bases not matched to a gene: 6. Germline V gene sequence: CDR1 LGHNA, CDR2 YNFKEQ. The CDR3 here is CASLAGGRNTDTQYF. DNA of the CDR3: TGTGCCAGCCTAGCGGGGGGCCGTAACACAGATACGCAGTATTTT.

This clonotype has just one count. A much larger clone lies one base from this, so it may be a read error. The J gene is TRBJ2-2, the V gene TRBV20-1; 8 bases map to TRBD1. The CDR3 covers 13 residues. V lost 5 bases and J lost 3; bases outside the gene matches: 2. Germline assignment: CDR1 DFQATT and CDR2 SNEGSKA (reference sequence). The CDR3 sequence is CSALDRDTGELFF. The CDR3, as DNA: TGCAGTGCTTTGGACAGGGACACCGGGGAGCTGTTTTTT.

This clonotype was seen at least ten times. V gene TRBV20-1 combines with J gene TRBJ1-5; TRBD1 matches 9 bases. This CDR3 contains 15 residues. The trim removed 2 bases at V and 7 bases at J, leaving 9 bases unmatched. Germline values: CDR1 DFQATT, CDR2 SNEGSKA (reference sequence). CDR3 in amino acids: CSARNRDREYQPQHF. DNA of the CDR3: TGCAGTGCTAGAAATAGGGACAGGGAATACCAGCCCCAGCATTTT.

The table lists this clonotype with a few counts. The chain uses TRBV7-2 and TRBJ2-7; a possible D gene is TRBD2 (5 bases). Germline V gene data show CDR1 as SGHTA and CDR2 as FQGNSA. The CDR3 totals 14 residues. V lost 1 base and J lost 6, with 13 bases in between. CDR3 DNA sequence: TGTGCCAGCAGCTTAGGAGGGAGCTCTGGCGAGCAGTACTTC. Protein sequence: CASSLGGSSGEQYF. Complete variable domain (other parts from reference TRBV7-2 and TRBJ2-7): GAGVSQSPSNKVTEKGKDVELRCDPISGHTALYWYRQSLGQGLEFLIYFQGNSAPDKSGLPSDRFSAERTGGSVSTLTIQRTQQEDSAVYLCASSLGGSSGEQYFGPGTRLTVT.

This clonotype has just a few counts. The V and J genes are TRBV20-1 and TRBJ2-3; 11 bases fit TRBD2. The CDR3 consists of 15 residues. CDR1 is DFQATT and CDR2 is SNEGSKA in the germline V gene (reference sequence). The V and J ends lost 1 base and 2 bases, in that order; junction bases with no gene match: 2. The CDR3 is CSARGTSGPTDTQYF. The CDR3 DNA reads TGCAGTGCTAGAGGGACTAGCGGGCCCACAGATACGCAGTATTTT.

A few counts support this clonotype. The chain joins TRBV6-1 to TRBJ2-7; tentatively, D is TRBD1 or TRBD2 (6 bases each). Germline V lookup: CDR1 MNHNS, CDR2 SASEGT. V was cut by 6 bases and J by 6 bases, with 18 bases left in between. The CDR3 totals 14 residues. Here the CDR3 reads CASRERRGAGEQYF. The CDR3 bases are TGTGCCAGCAGGGAACGGAGGGGGGCGGGCGAGCAGTACTTC.

This clonotype was picked up a small number of times. CDR3 DNA sequence: TGTGCCAGCTCAAGACTAGGGGTAGCCAAAAACATTCAGTACTTC. The encoded protein is CASSRLGVAKNIQYF. This chain links TRBV18 with TRBJ2-4; D may be TRBD2 (6 bases). CDR3 length: 15 residues. Trimming shortened V by 5 bases and J by 0 bases, and 11 bases separated the two germline ends. Germline-derived CDR1 and CDR2 are KGHSH and LQKENI.